This T cell receptor beta chain derives from a study of T cells after yellow fever vaccination. As TCR cDNA was made by 5'RACE template switching, a universal primer site and UMIs were added. Each CDR3 protein is one row after TCRdb ran MiXCR on the 5' RACE reads. Of roughly 330,000 distinct CDR3 sequences listed, 6.5% to 8.5% were seen once; the top ten hold 18%. CDR3 size: 13 residues. The germline V and J ends were trimmed by 8 bases and 2 bases, with 12 bases remaining between them. Per germline, CDR1 KGHSH and CDR2 LQKENI. The TCR comes from a man aged 18 to 30 who received the YFV17D yellow fever vaccine. V gene TRBV18 combines with J gene TRBJ1-1, with D possibly being TRBD1 (5 bases). The sample here was PBMCs, taken approximately 47 days after the first yellow fever vaccination. The CDR3: CASAGAENTEAFF. DNA of the CDR3: TGTGCCAGCGCTGGGGCAGAAAACACTGAAGCTTTCTTT.